The rows below give T cell receptor beta chains drawn from one sample of a study of T cell responses to AZD1222 COVID-19 vaccine. Clones were read by immunoSEQ multiplex PCR, and TCRdb kept only the in-frame ones, dropping some. The sample has some 120,000 clones, about 91% seen once. Sequencing was performed on peripheral blood, taken 28 days after the second AZD1222 dose. The origin of the receptors is an adult who received the AZD1222 COVID-19 vaccine. Both conserved end residues are part of each CDR3. The D gene is left open where the match is weak. Expanded clones get a size class; other rows say once, few or many, or leave the size out.

>NA|TRBV5-3|NA|TRBJ2-2
CARSLGSRGQTGELFF
TGTGCCAGAAGCTTGGGTTCGCGGGGGCAAACCGGGGAGCTGTTTTTT
>NA|TRBV7-3|NA|TRBJ2-7
CASSLGGAGNEQYF
TGTGCCAGCAGCTTAGGCGGAGCAGGCAACGAGCAGTACTTC
>NA|TRBV24-1|NA|TRBJ2-1
CATSAAQGAGNNEQFF
TGTGCCACCAGTGCTGCCCAAGGCGCGGGGAACAATGAGCAGTTCTTC
>NA|TRBV28|NA|TRBJ2-1
CASLAGSSYNEQFF
TGTGCCAGCCTGGCGGGTAGCTCCTACAATGAGCAGTTCTTC
>NA|TRBV6-6|NA|TRBJ2-1
CASMRARMEQFF
TGTGCCAGCATGCGGGCACGAATGGAGCAGTTCTTC
>NA|TRBV6-6|NA|TRBJ2-2
CASRRNAELFF
TGTGCCAGCAGGCGCAACGCGGAGCTGTTTTTT
>NA|TRBV28|NA|TRBJ2-3
CAIRLGSGTDTQYF
TGTGCCATCAGACTAGGGTCGGGCACAGATACGCAGTATTTT
>NA|TRBV11-2|NA|TRBJ2-3
CASSSLPGSTDTQYF
TGTGCCAGCAGCTCCCTGCCTGGTAGCACAGATACGCAGTATTTT
>TRBD2|TRBV2|NA|TRBJ2-1
CASSEAAGASREQFF
TGTGCCAGCAGTGAAGCGGCGGGAGCTTCGCGTGAGCAGTTCTTC
>NA|TRBV29-1|once|TRBJ2-5
CSVKKLADQETQYF
TGCAGCGTGAAGAAGTTAGCGGATCAAGAGACCCAGTACTTC
>NA|TRBV18|NA|TRBJ1-2
CASSQTERVYGYTF
TGTGCCAGCTCACAGACAGAAAGAGTCTATGGCTACACCTTC
>NA|TRBV11-3|NA|TRBJ2-5
CASSLVPGPQETQYF
TGTGCCAGCAGCTTAGTGCCAGGGCCACAAGAGACCCAGTACTTC
>NA|TRBV12-3/TRBV12-4|few|TRBJ2-2
CASSQLGAGELFF
TGTGCCAGCAGTCAACTGGGGGCCGGGGAGCTGTTTTTT
>NA|TRBV14|once|TRBJ2-3
CASSPLGTDTQYF
TGTGCCAGCAGCCCGCTAGGAACAGATACGCAGTATTTT
>NA|TRBV21-1|NA|TRBJ2-5
CASSKAMGRVRQETQYF
TGTGCCAGCAGCAAAGCGATGGGGCGGGTCCGCCAAGAGACCCAGTACTTC
>TRBD1|TRBV3-1/TRBV3-2|NA|TRBJ2-1
CASSQADRGKQFF
TGTGCCAGCAGCCAGGCCGACAGGGGGAAGCAGTTCTTC
>NA|TRBV3-1/TRBV3-2|once|TRBJ1-1
CASSQYRGTEAFF
TGTGCCAGCAGCCAGTATAGGGGGACTGAAGCTTTCTTT
>TRBD2|TRBV4-1|NA|TRBJ2-1
CASSQDRTSGIYNEQFF
TGCGCCAGCAGCCAAGATAGAACTAGCGGGATATACAATGAGCAGTTCTTC
>NA|TRBV11-2|NA|TRBJ2-5
CASSSQETQYF
TGTGCCAGCAGCAGCCAAGAGACCCAGTACTTC
>NA|TRBV27|NA|TRBJ1-1
CASRRSGFWTEAFF
TGTGCCAGCAGGCGAAGCGGCTTCTGGACTGAAGCTTTCTTT
>NA|TRBV19|NA|TRBJ1-1
CASRLAGAGGTEAFF
TGTGCCAGTAGGTTGGCGGGGGCAGGAGGCACTGAAGCTTTCTTT
>TRBD1|TRBV7-9|NA|TRBJ2-2
CASSLQGRIANTGELFF
TGTGCCAGCAGTCTACAGGGGCGGATCGCGAACACCGGGGAGCTGTTTTTT
>NA|TRBV30|NA|TRBJ2-5
CAWSVIAAQETQYF
TGTGCCTGGAGTGTGATAGCGGCCCAAGAGACCCAGTACTTC
>TRBD1|TRBV7-9|few|TRBJ2-7
CASSLGSAGGQGVGEQYF
TGTGCCAGCAGCTTAGGATCGGCTGGGGGACAGGGAGTTGGGGAGCAGTACTTC
>NA|TRBV12-3/TRBV12-4|NA|TRBJ1-2
CASSLERIYGYTF
TGTGCCAGCAGTTTAGAGCGGATCTATGGCTACACCTTC
>NA|TRBV4-1|NA|TRBJ1-4
CASSQVIGNEKLFF
TGCGCCAGCAGCCAAGTGATAGGGAATGAAAAACTGTTTTTT
>NA|TRBV9|NA|TRBJ2-2
CASSPETGVTGELFF
TGTGCCAGCAGCCCCGAAACCGGGGTAACCGGGGAGCTGTTTTTT
>TRBD2|TRBV2|once|TRBJ2-1
CASRPLAGVHEQFF
TGTGCCAGCAGGCCACTAGCGGGAGTACATGAGCAGTTCTTC
>NA|TRBV5-4|NA|TRBJ1-3
CASSRDRKGGNTIYF
TGTGCCAGCAGCCGAGACAGGAAAGGGGGAAACACCATATATTTT
>TRBD1|TRBV6-5|NA|TRBJ1-2
CASSSRDRINYGYTF
TGTGCCAGCAGTTCACGGGACAGGATAAACTATGGCTACACCTTC
>NA|TRBV3-1/TRBV3-2|NA|TRBJ2-7
CASSQTTGTFYEQYF
TGTGCCAGCAGCCAAACGACCGGGACCTTTTACGAGCAGTACTTC
>NA|TRBV7-2|NA|TRBJ2-3
CASSGGQLRWATDTQYF
TGTGCCAGCAGCGGCGGGCAGCTGCGCTGGGCCACAGATACGCAGTATTTT